The source of this T cell receptor beta chain is a study of blood T cell repertoires in COVID-19. The V end lost 0 bases, the J end lost 6 bases, and 8 bases lay between the germline ends. The length of the CDR3 is 13 residues. The V gene's germline CDR1 is LNHDA and CDR2 SQIVND (reference sequence). Some clones are missing from TCRdb's copy, which holds only in-frame ones; the method was immunoSEQ multiplex PCR. The sample shows 120,000 or so clones, approximately 81% of them seen only once. Sequencing used peripheral blood. This clonotype was sampled from a man aged 35-49 years with active or convalescent COVID-19. J is TRBJ1-2 and V is TRBV19, with D perhaps matching TRBD1 (6 bases). The CDR3 region has the DNA TGTGCCAGTAGTATAGAACAGGGAAATGGCTACACCTTC. Translating gives CASSIEQGNGYTF.